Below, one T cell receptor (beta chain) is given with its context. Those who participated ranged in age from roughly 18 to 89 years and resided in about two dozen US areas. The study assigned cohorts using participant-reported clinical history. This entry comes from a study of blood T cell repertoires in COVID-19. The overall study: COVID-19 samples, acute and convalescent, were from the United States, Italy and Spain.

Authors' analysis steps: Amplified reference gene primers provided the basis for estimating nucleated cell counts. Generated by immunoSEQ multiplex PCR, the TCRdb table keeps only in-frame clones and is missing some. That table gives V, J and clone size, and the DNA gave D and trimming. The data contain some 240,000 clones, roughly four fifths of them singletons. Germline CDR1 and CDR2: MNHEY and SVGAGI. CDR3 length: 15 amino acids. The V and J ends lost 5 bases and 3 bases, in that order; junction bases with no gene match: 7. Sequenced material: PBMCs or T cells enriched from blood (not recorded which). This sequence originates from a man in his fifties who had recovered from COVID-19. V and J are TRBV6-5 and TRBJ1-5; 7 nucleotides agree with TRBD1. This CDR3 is CASSTSGGFNQPQHF. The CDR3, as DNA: TGTGCCAGCAGTACGTCAGGGGGGTTCAATCAGCCCCAGCATTTT.